This TCR beta chain was documented in a study of PD-1 blockade in classical Hodgkin lymphoma. Study observations and caveats: Newly diagnosed patients had diversity similar to the baseline diversity of complete responders.

This CDR3 region has 13 residues. The germline V gene encodes CDR1 MNHEY and CDR2 SVGAGI. V was trimmed by 4 bases and J by 2 bases, leaving 6 bases between them. Stated time point: cycle 4 day 1 (C4D1), after 6 weeks of nivolumab. All the patients suffered relapse after autologous stem cell transplantation, and brentuximab vedotin exposure differed. Using magnetic negative selection, the CD4+ T cells were separated out of thawed PBMCs. As concerns this clone: Its antigen is unidentified.

The repertoire was sequenced with immunoSEQ multiplex PCR; TCRdb's copy has only in-frame clones and lacks some. The profile covers 9,000 to 10,000 clones, with around 72% appearing a single time and around 4.5% taken by the ten largest. The chain joins TRBV6-5 to TRBJ1-5; D gene uncertain. This TCR derives from a human donor with classical Hodgkin lymphoma. This specimen consisted of CD4+ T cells from blood, obtained before the fourth cycle of nivolumab. The CDR3 sequence is CASSWGGNQPQHF. In DNA form, the CDR3 reads TGTGCCAGCAGTTGGGGAGGCAATCAGCCCCAGCATTTT.